The sequence of this T cell receptor (beta chain) was determined in a study of blood T cell repertoires in COVID-19. Per the authors' pipeline: Reference gene primer amplification gave nucleated cell count estimates. Clones were sequenced by immunoSEQ multiplex PCR, and TCRdb holds only the in-frame ones, with some missing. The DNA gave D and trimming, while V, J and clone size come from that table. The sample has 17,000 or so clones, around four fifths seen once; the top ten hold about 20%. Between the trimmed V and J ends, which lost 0 bases and 4 bases, there was a span of 9 bases. Germline V gene sequence: CDR1 LNHNV, CDR2 YYDKDF (reference sequence). CDR3 length equals 15 residues.

The V gene is TRBV15, the J gene TRBJ1-4; no firm D call. The receptor was isolated from a man in his fifties or sixties with active or convalescent COVID-19. Sequenced input: peripheral blood. This chain's CDR3 is CATSRDGQVNEKLFF. CDR3 in DNA: TGTGCCACCAGCAGAGATGGGCAAGTTAATGAAAAACTGTTTTTT. The full variable domain, its missing parts supplied by reference TRBV15 and TRBJ1-4, is DAMVIQNPRYQVTQFGKPVTLSCSQTLNHNVMYWYQQKSSQAPKLLFHYYDKDFNNEADTPDNFQSRRPNTSFCFLDIRSPGLGDTAMYLCATSRDGQVNEKLFFGSGTQLSVL.